This T cell receptor beta chain was retrieved from a study of T-cell reconstitution after alpha-beta-depleted transplantation in children (dated by TCRdb to about 2016). Background for the entire study: The study quantitatively tracked T-cell immune reconstitution after TCRalphabeta/CD19-depleted allogeneic hematopoietic cell transplantation in children using TCR repertoire profiling.

A note on this clonotype: It has no known antigen specificity. Base qualities are not at hand, and no much larger clone is one base apart.

The method behind the library was PCR. TCRdb lists the instrument as Illumina HiSeq 2500. TCR libraries were prepared with molecular barcoding, using unique molecular identifiers to normalize TCRbeta repertoire quantification. The public reads were reanalyzed by TCRdb: fastp trimming at Q25, MiXCR alignment, in-frame beta chains only. Every entry covers one CDR3 protein and lists the most common genes and DNA from its rows. The sample table shows some 600,000 distinct CDR3 sequences, and approximately 17% are seen once. Approximately 1.1% of the sample comes from the top ten. Measured from the cysteine to the phenylalanine, the CDR3 is 15 residues long. Just CDR3 DNA is preserved here, 45 bases in frame from base 1. V lost 6 bases and J lost 7 bases, and the count of bases not matched to a germline gene is 10. Taken from the germline V gene, the CDR1 and CDR2 loops are SGDLS and YYNGEE.

The material was PBMCs from the stem cell graft donor, obtained from the stem cell graft. The receptor chain draws on TRBV9 and TRBJ1-6, with 7 bases in between that match TRBD1. This TCR came from a human donor who donated a stem cell graft to a child with acute myeloid leukemia. The nucleotide sequence is given as TGTGCCAGCACCCGAGACAGGGCAGGGAATTCACCCCTCCACTTT. Its product reads: CASTRDRAGNSPLHF.